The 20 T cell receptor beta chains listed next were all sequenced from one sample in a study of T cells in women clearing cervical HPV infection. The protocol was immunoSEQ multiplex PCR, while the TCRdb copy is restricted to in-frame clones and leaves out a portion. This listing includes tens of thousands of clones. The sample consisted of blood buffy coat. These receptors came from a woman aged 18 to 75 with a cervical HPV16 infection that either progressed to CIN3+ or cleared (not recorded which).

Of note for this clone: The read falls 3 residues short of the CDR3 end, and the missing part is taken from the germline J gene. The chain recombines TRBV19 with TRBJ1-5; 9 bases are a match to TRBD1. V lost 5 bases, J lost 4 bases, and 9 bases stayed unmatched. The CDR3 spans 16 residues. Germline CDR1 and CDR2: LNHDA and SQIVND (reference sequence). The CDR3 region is CASSPGTGKDNQPQHF. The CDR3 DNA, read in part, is TGTGCCAGTAGTCCGGGGACAGGGAAGGATAATCAGCCC.

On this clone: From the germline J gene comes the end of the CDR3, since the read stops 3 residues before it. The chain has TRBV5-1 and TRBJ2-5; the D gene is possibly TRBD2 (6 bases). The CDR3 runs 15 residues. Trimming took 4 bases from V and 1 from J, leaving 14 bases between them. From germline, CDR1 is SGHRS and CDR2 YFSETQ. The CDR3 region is CASSPEGWTQETQYF. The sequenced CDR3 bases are TGCGCCAGCAGCCCGGAGGGGTGGACCCAAGAGACC.

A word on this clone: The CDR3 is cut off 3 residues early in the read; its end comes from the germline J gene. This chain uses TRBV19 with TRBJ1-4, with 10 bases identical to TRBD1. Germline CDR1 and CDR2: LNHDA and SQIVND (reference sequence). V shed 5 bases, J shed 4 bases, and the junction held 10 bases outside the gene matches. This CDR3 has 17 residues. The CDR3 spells CASSLRRGQGVNEKLFF. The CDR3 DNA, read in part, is TGTGCCAGTAGTCTTCGCCGCGGACAGGGGGTTAATGAAAAA.

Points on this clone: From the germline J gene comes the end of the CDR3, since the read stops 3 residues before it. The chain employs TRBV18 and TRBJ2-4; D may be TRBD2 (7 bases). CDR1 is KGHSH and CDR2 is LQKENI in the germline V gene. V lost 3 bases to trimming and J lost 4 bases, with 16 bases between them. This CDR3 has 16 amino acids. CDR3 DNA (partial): TGTGCCAGCTCACCCCCTGTGGGGGGGCATAAAAACATT. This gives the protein CASSPPVGGHKNI. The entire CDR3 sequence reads CASSPPVGGHKNIQYF.

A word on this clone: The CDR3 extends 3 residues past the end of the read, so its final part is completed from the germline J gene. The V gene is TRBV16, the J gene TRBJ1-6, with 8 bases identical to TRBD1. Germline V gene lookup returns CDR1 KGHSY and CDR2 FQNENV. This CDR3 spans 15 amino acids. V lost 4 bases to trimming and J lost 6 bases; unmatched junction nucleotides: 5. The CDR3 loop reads CASSLSGGFNSPLHF. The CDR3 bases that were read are TGTGCCAGCAGCCTATCAGGGGGCTTTAATTCACCC.

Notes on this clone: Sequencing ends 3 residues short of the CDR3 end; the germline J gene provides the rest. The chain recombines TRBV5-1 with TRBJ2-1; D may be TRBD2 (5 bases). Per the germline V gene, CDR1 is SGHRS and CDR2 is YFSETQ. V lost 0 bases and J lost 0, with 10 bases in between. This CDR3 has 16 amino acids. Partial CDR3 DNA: TGCGCCAGCAGCTTGGCACCGGGGAGCTCCTACAATGAG. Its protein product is CASSLAPGSSYNE. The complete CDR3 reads CASSLAPGSSYNEQFF.

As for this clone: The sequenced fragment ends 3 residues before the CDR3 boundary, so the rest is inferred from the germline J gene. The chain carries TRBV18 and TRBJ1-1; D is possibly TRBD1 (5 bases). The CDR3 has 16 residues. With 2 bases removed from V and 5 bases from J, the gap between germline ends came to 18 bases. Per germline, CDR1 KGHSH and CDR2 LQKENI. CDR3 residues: CASSPMSKGQGTEAFF. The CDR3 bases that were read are TGTGCCAGCTCACCAATGTCAAAGGGGCAAGGGACTGAA.

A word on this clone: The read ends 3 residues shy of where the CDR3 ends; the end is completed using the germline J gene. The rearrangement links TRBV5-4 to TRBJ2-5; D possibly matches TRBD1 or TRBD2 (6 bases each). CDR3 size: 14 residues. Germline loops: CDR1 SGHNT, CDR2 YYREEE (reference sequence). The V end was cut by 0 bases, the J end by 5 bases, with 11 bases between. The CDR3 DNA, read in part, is TGTGCCAGCAGCTTGGAGGAGGGGGAGGAGACC. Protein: CASSLEEGEET. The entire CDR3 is CASSLEEGEETQYF.

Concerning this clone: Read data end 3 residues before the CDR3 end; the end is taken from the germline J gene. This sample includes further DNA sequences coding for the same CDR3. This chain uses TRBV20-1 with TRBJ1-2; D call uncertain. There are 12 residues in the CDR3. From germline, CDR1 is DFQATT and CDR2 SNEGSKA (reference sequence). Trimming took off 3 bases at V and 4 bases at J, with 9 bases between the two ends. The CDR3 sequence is CSASGTGYGYTF. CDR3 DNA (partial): TGCAGTGCTAGCGGCACGGGCTATGGC.

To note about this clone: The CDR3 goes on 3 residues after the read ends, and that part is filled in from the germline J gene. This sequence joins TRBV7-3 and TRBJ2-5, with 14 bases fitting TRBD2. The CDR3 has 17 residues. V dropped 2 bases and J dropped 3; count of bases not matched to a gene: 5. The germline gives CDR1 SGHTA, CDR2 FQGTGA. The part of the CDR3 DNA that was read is TGTGCCAGCAGCTTACGTGGACTAGCGGGGGGCGAAGAGACC. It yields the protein CASSLRGLAGGEET. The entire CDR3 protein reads CASSLRGLAGGEETQYF. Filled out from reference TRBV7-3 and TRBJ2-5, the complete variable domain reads GAGVSQTPSNKVTEKGKYVELRCDPISGHTALYWYRQSLGQGPEFLIYFQGTGAADDSGLPNDRFFAVRPEGSVSTLKIQRTERGDSAVYLCASSLRGLAGGEETQYFGPGTRLLVL.

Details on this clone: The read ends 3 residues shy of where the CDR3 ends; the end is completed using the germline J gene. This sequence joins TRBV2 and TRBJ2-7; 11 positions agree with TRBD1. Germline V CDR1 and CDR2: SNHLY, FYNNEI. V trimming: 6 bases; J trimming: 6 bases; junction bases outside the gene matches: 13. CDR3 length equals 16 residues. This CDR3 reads CASSPGTGGSMGEQYF. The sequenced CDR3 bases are TGTGCCAGCAGCCCCGGGACAGGGGGTTCTATGGGCGAG. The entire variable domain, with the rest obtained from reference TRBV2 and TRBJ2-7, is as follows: EPEVTQTPSHQVTQMGQEVILRCVPISNHLYFYWYRQILGQKVEFLVSFYNNEISEKSEIFDDQFSVERPDGSNFTLKIRSTKLEDSAMYFCASSPGTGGSMGEQYFGPGTRLTVT.

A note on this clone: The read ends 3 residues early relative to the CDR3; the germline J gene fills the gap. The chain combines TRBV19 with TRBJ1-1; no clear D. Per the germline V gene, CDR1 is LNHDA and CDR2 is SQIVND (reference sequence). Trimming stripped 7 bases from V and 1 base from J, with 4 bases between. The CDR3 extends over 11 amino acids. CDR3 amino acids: CASNRNTEAFF. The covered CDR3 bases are TGTGCCAGTAATAGGAACACTGAA.

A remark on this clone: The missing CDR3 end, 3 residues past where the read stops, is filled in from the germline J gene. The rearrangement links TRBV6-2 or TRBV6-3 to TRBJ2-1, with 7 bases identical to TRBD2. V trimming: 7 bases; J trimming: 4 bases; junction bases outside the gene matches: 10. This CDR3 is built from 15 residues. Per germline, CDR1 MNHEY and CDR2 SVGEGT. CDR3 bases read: TGTGCCAGCACAATAAGCGGGGAGGCTTACAATGAG. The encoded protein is CASTISGEAYNE. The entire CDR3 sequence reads CASTISGEAYNEQFF.

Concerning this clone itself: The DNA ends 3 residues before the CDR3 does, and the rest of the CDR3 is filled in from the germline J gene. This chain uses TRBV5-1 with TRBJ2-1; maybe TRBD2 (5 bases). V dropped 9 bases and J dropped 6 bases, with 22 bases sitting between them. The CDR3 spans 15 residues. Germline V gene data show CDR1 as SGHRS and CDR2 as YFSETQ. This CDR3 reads CATQTGVPMGNEQFF. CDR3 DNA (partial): TGCGCCACCCAGACCGGGGTTCCTATGGGCAATGAG.

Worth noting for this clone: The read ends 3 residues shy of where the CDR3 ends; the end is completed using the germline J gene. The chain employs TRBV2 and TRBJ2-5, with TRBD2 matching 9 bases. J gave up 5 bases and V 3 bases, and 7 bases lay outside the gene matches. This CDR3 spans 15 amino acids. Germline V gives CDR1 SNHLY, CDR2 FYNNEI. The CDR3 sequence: CASSDISGGYETQYF. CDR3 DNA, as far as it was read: TGTGCCAGCAGTGATATTAGCGGGGGATATGAGACC. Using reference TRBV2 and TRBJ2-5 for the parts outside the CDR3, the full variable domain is EPEVTQTPSHQVTQMGQEVILRCVPISNHLYFYWYRQILGQKVEFLVSFYNNEISEKSEIFDDQFSVERPDGSNFTLKIRSTKLEDSAMYFCASSDISGGYETQYFGPGTRLLVL.

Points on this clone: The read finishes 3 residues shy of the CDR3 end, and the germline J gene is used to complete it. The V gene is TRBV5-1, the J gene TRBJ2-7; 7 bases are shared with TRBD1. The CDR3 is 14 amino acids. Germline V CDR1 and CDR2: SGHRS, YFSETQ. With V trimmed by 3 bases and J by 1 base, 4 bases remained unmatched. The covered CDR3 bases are TGCGCCAGCAGCTCGACAGGGACATCCTACGAG. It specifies CASSSTGTSYE. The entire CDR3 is CASSSTGTSYEQYF. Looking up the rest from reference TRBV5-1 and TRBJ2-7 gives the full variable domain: KAGVTQTPRYLIKTRGQQVTLSCSPISGHRSVSWYQQTPGQGLQFLFEYFSETQRNKGNFPGRFSGRQFSNSRSEMNVSTLELGDSALYLCASSSTGTSYEQYFGPGTRLTVT.

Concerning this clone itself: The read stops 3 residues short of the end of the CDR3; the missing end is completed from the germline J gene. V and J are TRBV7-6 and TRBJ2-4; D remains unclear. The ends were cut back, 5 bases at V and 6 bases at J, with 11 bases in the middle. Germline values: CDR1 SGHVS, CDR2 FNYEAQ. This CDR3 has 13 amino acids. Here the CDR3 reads CASSQRGTNIQYF. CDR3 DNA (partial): TGTGCCAGCAGCCAAAGAGGTACAAACATT.

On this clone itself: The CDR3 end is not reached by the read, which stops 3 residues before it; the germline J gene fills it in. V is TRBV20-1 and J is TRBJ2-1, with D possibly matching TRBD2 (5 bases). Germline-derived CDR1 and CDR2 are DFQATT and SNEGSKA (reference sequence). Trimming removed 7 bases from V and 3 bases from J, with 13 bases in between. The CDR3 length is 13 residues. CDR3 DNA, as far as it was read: TGCAGTGTACGGCTAGCTGTCTACAATGAG. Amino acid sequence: CSVRLAVYNE. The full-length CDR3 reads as CSVRLAVYNEQFF.

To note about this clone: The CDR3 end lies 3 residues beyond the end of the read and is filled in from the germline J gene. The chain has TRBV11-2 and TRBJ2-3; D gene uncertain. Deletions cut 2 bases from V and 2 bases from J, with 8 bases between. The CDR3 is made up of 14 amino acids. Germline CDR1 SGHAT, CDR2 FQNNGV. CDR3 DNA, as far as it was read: TGTGCCAGCAGCTTAATCTCCTTCACAGATACG. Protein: CASSLISFTDT. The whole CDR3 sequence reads CASSLISFTDTQYF. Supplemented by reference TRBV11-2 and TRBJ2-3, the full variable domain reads EAGVAQSPRYKIIEKRQSVAFWCNPISGHATLYWYQQILGQGPKLLIQFQNNGVVDDSQLPKDRFSAERLKGVDSTLKIQPAKLEDSAVYLCASSLISFTDTQYFGPGTRLTVL.

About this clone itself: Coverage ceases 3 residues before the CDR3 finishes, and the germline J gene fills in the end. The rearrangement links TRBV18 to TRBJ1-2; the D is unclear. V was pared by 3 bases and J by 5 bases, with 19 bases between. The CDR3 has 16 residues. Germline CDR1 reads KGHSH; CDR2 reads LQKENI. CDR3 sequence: CASSPQPGSGRYGYTF. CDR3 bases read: TGTGCCAGCTCACCTCAACCGGGGTCCGGGAGGTATGGC.